This T cell receptor beta chain was observed in a study of CDR3 diversity in severe acne (dated by TCRdb to between 2018 and 2020). CDR1 and CDR2 were assigned from the germline V gene (reference sequence) as SEHNR and FQNEAQ. From the cysteine through the phenylalanine, the CDR3 covers 15 amino acids. Here the CDR3 DNA is all that survives: 45 bases in frame from base 1. As for this clonotype: Its antigen remains unidentified. A much larger clone lies a single base off, so this may be a read error.

The library was produced with PCR. Sequencing was performed on an Illumina HiSeq 2000. The public sequencing data were trimmed at Q25 with fastp and processed into clonotypes with MiXCR by TCRdb, which kept only in-frame beta chains. Under each unique CDR3 protein, matching rows form one entry showing the most common genes and DNA. Here the sample has some 85,000 distinct CDR3 sequences; around 54% occur a single time. Jointly, the top ten make up around a tenth of the sample. The clonotype was recovered from a male donor with severe acne vulgaris. The chain employs TRBV7-9 and TRBJ2-3, with the D gene not clear enough to name. Specimen: blood. The CDR3 corresponds to CDSSLAVSGTDTQYF. The sequence in DNA is TGTGACAGCAGCTTAGCCGTCTCCGGCACAGATACGCAGTATTTT.